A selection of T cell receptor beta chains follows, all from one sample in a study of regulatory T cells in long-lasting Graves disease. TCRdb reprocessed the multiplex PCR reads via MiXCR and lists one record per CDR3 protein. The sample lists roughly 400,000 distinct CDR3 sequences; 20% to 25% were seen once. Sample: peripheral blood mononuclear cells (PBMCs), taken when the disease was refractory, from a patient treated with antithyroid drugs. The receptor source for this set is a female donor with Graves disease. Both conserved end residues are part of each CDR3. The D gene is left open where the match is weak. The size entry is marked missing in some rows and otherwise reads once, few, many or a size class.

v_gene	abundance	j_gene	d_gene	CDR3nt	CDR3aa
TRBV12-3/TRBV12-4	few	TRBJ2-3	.	TGTGCCAGCAGTTGGGGCCCCCTGGATACGCAGTATTTT	CASSWGPLDTQYF
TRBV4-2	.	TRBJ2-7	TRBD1	TGTGCCAGCAGCCAAGATGGGACAGTCTACGAGCAGTACTTC	CASSQDGTVYEQYF
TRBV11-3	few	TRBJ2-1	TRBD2	TGTGCCAGCAGCTTAGCCCTAGCGGGAGCCGATGAGCAGTTCTTC	CASSLALAGADEQFF
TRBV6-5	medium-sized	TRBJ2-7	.	TGTGCCAGCAGTTACGAGGCGGGCCCTACCTACGAGCAGTACTTC	CASSYEAGPTYEQYF
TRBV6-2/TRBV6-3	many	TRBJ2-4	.	TGTGCCAGCAGTTATCAGGGCCAAAACATTCAGTACTTC	CASSYQGQNIQYF
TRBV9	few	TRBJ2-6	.	TGTGCCAGCAGCGTACCCCTACGGGGGCAGGGAAGCTCTGGGGCCAACGTCCTGACTTTC	CASSVPLRGQGSSGANVLTF
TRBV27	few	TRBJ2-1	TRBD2	TGTGCCACCTCGGGAGTAGCGGGAGTGATATTATTGGATGAGCAGTTCTTC	CATSGVAGVILLDEQFF
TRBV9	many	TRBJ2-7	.	TGTGCCAGCAGCACCTCCCCCGGGACGGGCTCCTACGAGCAGTACTTC	CASSTSPGTGSYEQYF
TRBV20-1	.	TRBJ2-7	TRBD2	TGCAGTGCTAGAGATTTGGGACTAGCGGCCTACGAGCAGTACTTC	CSARDLGLAAYEQYF
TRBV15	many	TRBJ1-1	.	TGTGCCACCAGCAGAGATCTGGCAGCAGAGATGAACACTGAAGCTTTCTTT	CATSRDLAAEMNTEAFF
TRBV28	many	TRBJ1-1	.	TGTGCCAGCAGTCACGGCGGCAAGCCGAACACTGAAGCTTTCTTT	CASSHGGKPNTEAFF
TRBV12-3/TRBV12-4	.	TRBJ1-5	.	TGTGCCAGCAGTTTGGGGGAAGGAGCCTATCAGCCCCAGCATTTT	CASSLGEGAYQPQHF
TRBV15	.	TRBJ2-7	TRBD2	TGTGCCACCAGCAGCTTGGGGACTAGCCTCGAGCAGTACTTC	CATSSLGTSLEQYF
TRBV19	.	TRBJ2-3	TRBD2	TGTGCCAGTAGGGCTGCGGGACTAGCGGGAGAGGGTACGCAGTATTTT	CASRAAGLAGEGTQYF
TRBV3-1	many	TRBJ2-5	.	TGTGCCAGCAGCCAAGCCGTAGAGACCCAGTACTTC	CASSQAVETQYF
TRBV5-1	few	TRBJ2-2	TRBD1	TGCGCCAGCAGCACCGGTTCGTCAGGACAGGGTTCCGGGGAGCTGTTTTTT	CASSTGSSGQGSGELFF
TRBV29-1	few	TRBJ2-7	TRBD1	TGCAGCGTGACCGGGACAGGCGTACCCTACGAGCAGTACTTC	CSVTGTGVPYEQYF
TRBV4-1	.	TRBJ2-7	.	TGCGCCAGCAGCCGTTTCCAAGGGCTGGAGCAGTACTTC	CASSRFQGLEQYF
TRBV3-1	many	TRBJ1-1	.	TGTGCCAGCAGCCAAGGCAGGGAACTGAACACTGAAGCTTTCTTT	CASSQGRELNTEAFF
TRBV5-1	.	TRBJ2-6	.	TGCGCCAGCAGCCCAACCGGGACGCCACGCTCTGGGGCCAACGTCCTGACTTTC	CASSPTGTPRSGANVLTF
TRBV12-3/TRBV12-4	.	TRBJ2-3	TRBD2	TGTGCCAGCAGATGGAAGGGACTAGCGGGAGGGAGCGCAGATACGCAGTATTTT	CASRWKGLAGGSADTQYF
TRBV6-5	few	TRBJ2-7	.	TGTGCCAGCAGTTATTTGGCGGGTCCTTCCCCCCCCTACGAGCAGTACTTC	CASSYLAGPSPPYEQYF
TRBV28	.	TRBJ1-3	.	TGTGCCAGCAGTTCCTCCTCAGGGTATCTGGCTGGAAACACCATATATTTT	CASSSSSGYLAGNTIYF
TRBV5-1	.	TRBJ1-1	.	TGCGCCAGCAGCCACGGGACACTAGGGCAGAACACTGAAGCTTTCTTT	CASSHGTLGQNTEAFF
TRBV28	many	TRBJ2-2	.	TGTGCCAGCAGTCCTCAGGGGTTCACCGGGGAGCTGTTTTTT	CASSPQGFTGELFF
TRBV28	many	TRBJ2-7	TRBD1	TGTGCCAGCAGTTCCCCGGGACAGGGGGCGAGGGAGCAGTACTTC	CASSSPGQGAREQYF
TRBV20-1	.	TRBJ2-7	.	TGCAGTGCTAGAGTCCCGGGGCGCCCACCAACCTACGAGCAGTACTTC	CSARVPGRPPTYEQYF
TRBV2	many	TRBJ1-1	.	TGTGCCAGCAGTGTCAGGGGAGACGGCCTGAACACTGAAGCTTTCTTT	CASSVRGDGLNTEAFF
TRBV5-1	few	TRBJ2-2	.	TGCGCCAGCAGCTCTAGCTTCCCGGACGGGGAGCTGTTTTTT	CASSSSFPDGELFF
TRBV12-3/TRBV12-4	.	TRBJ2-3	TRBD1	TGTGCCAGCAGACTTAGGACAGGGTCTTCAGATACGCAGTATTTT	CASRLRTGSSDTQYF
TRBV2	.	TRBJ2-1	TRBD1	TGTGCCACTCACGAGGACAGGGGAACGAATGAGCAGCTCTTC	CATHEDRGTNEQLF
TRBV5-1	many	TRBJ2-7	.	TGCGCCAGCAGCTTGGTAACAGACTCCTACGAGCAGTACTTC	CASSLVTDSYEQYF
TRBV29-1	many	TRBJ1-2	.	TGCAGCGTTGAACACAGGGCAGGTGGCTACACCTTC	CSVEHRAGGYTF
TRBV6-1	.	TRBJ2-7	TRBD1	TGTGCCAGCAGTGAAATAGGACAGGGTGGCGAGCAGTACTTC	CASSEIGQGGEQYF
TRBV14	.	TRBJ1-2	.	TGTGCCAGCAGCCAAGAGTCTTTTTATGGCTACACCTTC	CASSQESFYGYTF
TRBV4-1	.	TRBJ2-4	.	TGCGCCAGCAGCCAAGATGAGGGGGAGGTAAACATTCAGTACTTC	CASSQDEGEVNIQYF
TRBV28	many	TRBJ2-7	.	TGTGCCAGCAGTCCCTTGGATAGACTTCCACGCTACGAGCAGTACTTC	CASSPLDRLPRYEQYF
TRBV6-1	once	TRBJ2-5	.	TGCGCCAGCAGTGAGTCGGGGGCCCCAGAGACCCAGTACTTC	CASSESGAPETQYF
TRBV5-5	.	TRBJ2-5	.	TGTGCCAGCAGCCCCCTGCCAATGAATGTAGGGGAGACCCAGTACTTC	CASSPLPMNVGETQYF
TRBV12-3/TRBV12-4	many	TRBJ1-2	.	TGTGCCAGCAGCCCATCGTCCGGAGGGTATGGCTACACCTTC	CASSPSSGGYGYTF
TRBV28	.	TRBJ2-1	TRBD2	TGTGCCAGCAGTTCCCAGGCGGGAGGGGACAATGAGCAGTTCTTC	CASSSQAGGDNEQFF
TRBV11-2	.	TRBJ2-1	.	TGTGCCAGCAGCTCTCTCAAGGGTCTCTACAATGAGCAGTTCTTC	CASSSLKGLYNEQFF
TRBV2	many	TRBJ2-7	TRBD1	TGTGCCAGCGTTCCCGGGACAGGCGCCTACGAGCAGTACTTC	CASVPGTGAYEQYF
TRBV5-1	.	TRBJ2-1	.	TGTGCCAGCAGCTTAGAGGGGGGCGATGAGCAGTTCTTC	CASSLEGGDEQFF
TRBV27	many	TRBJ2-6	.	TGTGCCAGCACCTCGGCCAGCCCTGGGGCCAACGTCCTGACTTTC	CASTSASPGANVLTF
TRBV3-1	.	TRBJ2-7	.	TGTGCCAGCAGCCTGGGACCTCCGCCTGGCGAGCAGTACTTC	CASSLGPPPGEQYF
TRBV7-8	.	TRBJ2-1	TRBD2	TGTGCCAGCAGCTCGCGACTAGCCCGCATCTCCTACAATGAGCAGTTCTTC	CASSSRLARISYNEQFF
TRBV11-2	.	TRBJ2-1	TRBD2	TGTGCCAGCAGCTCCTACCGCGGGAGGGCCTACAATGAGCAGTTCTTC	CASSSYRGRAYNEQFF